Listed below are T cell receptor beta chains from one sample, sequenced in a study of blood T cell repertoires in COVID-19. Assay: immunoSEQ multiplex PCR; the TCRdb copy retains only in-frame clones and omits some. The sample records some 170,000 clones, about 91% being singletons. Sequenced material: peripheral blood. These receptors all stem from a woman in her fifties or sixties who had recovered from COVID-19. CDR3s include the opening cysteine and the closing phenylalanine or tryptophan. The order of the fields is V gene, J gene, CDR3 protein.

TRBV28,TRBJ1-1,CANRRGRNTEAFF
TRBV7-9,TRBJ1-2,CASSLGGLDYGYTF
TRBV5-1,TRBJ1-1,CASSLTGEAFF
TRBV12-5,TRBJ1-2,CATRPSTGNAGYTF
TRBV11-3,TRBJ2-6,CASSLDSGQGLAGANVLTF
TRBV28,TRBJ2-7,CASSSRTGSRGGWWYEQYF
TRBV5-1,TRBJ2-3,CASSLVSGGAPDTQYF
TRBV6-1,TRBJ2-6,CASSASPGQSPVGANVLTF
TRBV11-2,TRBJ2-7,CASSLGLAGGREQYF
TRBV3-1/TRBV3-2,TRBJ2-3,CASSQDEGGGADDTQYF
TRBV4-3,TRBJ2-7,CASSQGRGTYEQYF
TRBV3-1/TRBV3-2,TRBJ2-3,CASSRQGGAGTDTQYF
TRBV7-3,TRBJ1-2,CASSLDGGRTNYGYTF
TRBV5-4,TRBJ1-6,CASSQGVDNSPLHF
TRBV9,TRBJ2-7,CASSVGQGAYEQYF
TRBV7-2,TRBJ2-1,CASILGQGSYNEQFF
TRBV19,TRBJ2-5,CASSMQRGETQYF
TRBV9,TRBJ2-2,CASSVSGTSHSGELFF
TRBV7-9,TRBJ2-5,CASHIAEETQYF
TRBV5-5,TRBJ2-3,CASTRLGQGAADTQYF
TRBV19,TRBJ1-5,CASTNVWSAGNQPQHF
TRBV2,TRBJ1-3,CASRQQVSGNTIYF
TRBV28,TRBJ2-4,CASSFIAGGRRNIQYF
TRBV11-2,TRBJ1-6,CASSFRGTYNSPLHF
TRBV18,TRBJ1-6,CASSPEDRGNNSPLHF
TRBV28,TRBJ2-2,CASTLSGVGTGELFF
TRBV7-3,TRBJ2-1,CASSLNAGGHNEQFF
TRBV6-1,TRBJ1-1,CASSEEQGLGTEAFF
TRBV6-5,TRBJ1-5,CASTRQGSYNQPQHF
TRBV4-2,TRBJ1-2,CASSPRASGEGGYGYTF
TRBV18,TRBJ2-4,CASSPPGQGGKNIQYF
TRBV5-1,TRBJ2-2,CASSSTYSGAANTGELFF
TRBV9,TRBJ2-5,CASSVGGAGEYQETQYF
TRBV19,TRBJ1-5,CASSGQGGQPQHF
TRBV3-1/TRBV3-2,TRBJ1-1,CASSRQGAPRTEAFF
TRBV3-1/TRBV3-2,TRBJ2-2,CASGVRGPGELFF